Listed here are 21 T cell receptor beta chains from one sample, sequenced in a study of healthy donors' naive CD4 and CD8 T cells. A linear amplification protocol produced the TCR libraries from about 510 ng of total RNA. One entry per CDR3 protein, called by TCRdb with MiXCR from the reads. Counted here are approximately 180,000 distinct CDR3 sequences, about 70% occurring once; the ten biggest clones make up roughly 2.3%. The sample consisted of naive CD4+ and CD8+ T cells sorted from blood, pooled from several donors. The source is a pool of human donors in good health; the sample pools cells from several healthy donors.

V is TRBV29-1 and J is TRBJ2-7; D ambiguous. Looked up from germline, CDR1 is SQVTM and CDR2 is ANQGSEA. The V end was cut by 7 bases, the J end by 7 bases, with 17 bases between. The CDR3 contains 12 residues. CDR3: CSADMGSGEQYF. The CDR3 DNA follows: TGCAGCGCTGACATGGGGTCGGGTGAGCAGTACTTC.

The genes are TRBV6-6 and TRBJ1-2, with D possibly being TRBD1 (5 bases). The CDR3 contains 14 residues. Germline-derived CDR1 and CDR2 are MNHNY and SVGAGI (reference sequence). Deletions cut 0 bases from V and 7 bases from J, with 12 bases between. The DNA of the CDR3 is TGTGCCAGCAGTTACTCAGGGCAGGGTGGTGGCTACACCTTC. It specifies CASSYSGQGGGYTF.

This clonotype was counted many times. CDR3: CASSDSYEQYF. The CDR3 coding sequence is TGTGCCAGCAGCGATTCCTACGAGCAGTACTTC. This rearrangement joins TRBV5-6 to TRBJ2-7; D remains ambiguous. Trimming cost V 4 bases and J 1 base, with 3 bases left between them. There are 11 residues in the CDR3. Germline loops: CDR1 SGHDT, CDR2 YYEEEE. The full variable domain, with the rest looked up from reference TRBV5-6 and TRBJ2-7, is DAGVTQSPTHLIKTRGQQVTLRCSPKSGHDTVSWYQQALGQGPQFIFQYYEEEERQRGNFPDRFSGHQFPNYSSELNVNALLLGDSALYLCASSDSYEQYFGPGTRLTVT.

CDR3 DNA sequence: TGCGCCAGCAGCCAAGATAGGCAGGGGGCAAATGAGCAGTTCTTC. Its protein product is CASSQDRQGANEQFF. The rearrangement links TRBV4-3 to TRBJ2-1, with 8 bases lining up with TRBD1. This CDR3 spans 15 amino acids. CDR1 is LGHNA, CDR2 YSLEER, per germline. The trim removed 0 bases at V and 7 bases at J, leaving 5 bases unmatched.

The chain recombines TRBV29-1 with TRBJ2-1; 7 bases fit TRBD2. Germline CDR1 reads SQVTM; CDR2 reads ANQGSEA. The CDR3 is 13 amino acids. V dropped 4 bases and J dropped 7; count of bases not matched to a gene: 7. The chain's CDR3 is CSVVRAGANEQFF. DNA of the CDR3: TGCAGCGTTGTCCGCGCGGGAGCTAATGAGCAGTTCTTC.

The chain employs TRBV12-3 or TRBV12-4 and TRBJ1-6, with TRBD1 identical over 8 bases. This CDR3 contains 14 residues. Trimming removed 5 bases from V and 9 bases from J; junction bases left unmatched: 6. For the CDR3, the DNA is TGTGCCAGCAGTCCGACAGGGGTTGGTTCACCCCTCCACTTT. Amino acid sequence: CASSPTGVGSPLHF.

The rearrangement uses TRBV6-6 and TRBJ2-2; 11 nucleotides agree with TRBD2. Germline V gene sequence: CDR1 MNHNY, CDR2 SVGAGI (reference sequence). V trimming: 5 bases; J trimming: 3 bases; junction bases outside the gene matches: 5. This CDR3 spans 16 amino acids. As DNA, the CDR3 is TGTGCCAGCAGTGAACTAGCGGGGGAGGACACCGGGGAGCTGTTTTTT. This sequence encodes CASSELAGEDTGELFF.

The chain carries TRBV6-1 and TRBJ1-2; the D gene is possibly TRBD1 (5 bases). CDR1 and CDR2 (germline): MNHNS, SASEGT. There are 13 residues in the CDR3. Trimming took 7 bases from V and 4 from J, leaving 13 bases between them. The CDR3 region is CASIQRGPYGYTF. The CDR3 nucleotides are TGTGCCAGCATTCAAAGGGGACCCTATGGCTACACCTTC.

The rearrangement uses TRBV29-1 and TRBJ2-3; 8 positions agree with TRBD1. V shed 6 bases, J shed 1 base, and the junction held 9 bases outside the gene matches. CDR1 and CDR2 (germline): SQVTM, ANQGSEA. The CDR3 has 15 amino acids. The CDR3 reads CSVDGQGRGTDTQYF. CDR3 in DNA: TGCAGCGTCGACGGACAGGGAAGGGGCACAGATACGCAGTATTTT.

Only one count was recorded for this clonotype. The V call is TRBV19, the J call TRBJ2-6; D is unclear. Per the germline V gene, CDR1 is LNHDA and CDR2 is SQIVND (reference sequence). V shed 5 bases and J shed 0 bases, with 8 bases lying between them. The CDR3 extends over 15 amino acids. The CDR3 spells CASSGRLSGANVLTF. Here the CDR3 DNA reads TGTGCCAGTAGTGGTCGTCTCTCTGGGGCCAACGTCCTGACTTTC.

This chain uses TRBV29-1 with TRBJ1-1, with TRBD1 identical over 8 bases. V shed 4 bases and J 0 bases; nucleotides not matched to a gene: 13. The CDR3 runs 17 residues. From germline, CDR1 is SQVTM and CDR2 ANQGSEA. This CDR3 reads CSVGRTGGGSMNTEAFF. CDR3 DNA: TGCAGCGTTGGCCGAACAGGGGGAGGAAGCATGAACACTGAAGCTTTCTTT.

The CDR3 loop reads CASSLTRGTSNLHF. DNA for the CDR3: TGTGCCAGCAGCTTGACTAGAGGGACGTCGAACCTCCACTTT. V is TRBV7-9 and J is TRBJ1-6; possible D gene TRBD1, 5 bases. Germline loops: CDR1 SEHNR, CDR2 FQNEAQ (reference sequence). The CDR3 is 14 amino acids. Trimming cost V 3 bases and J 15 bases, with 18 bases left between them.

The chain carries TRBV4-1 and TRBJ2-2, with 12 bases aligning to TRBD1. CDR3 length equals 19 residues. V shed 1 base, J shed 6 bases, and the junction held 12 bases outside the gene matches. CDR1 is MGHRA, CDR2 YSYEKL, per germline. The CDR3 region has the DNA TGCGCCAGCAGCCAAGGTCACCTCCGGGACAGGGGGCTGGCCGGGGAGCTGTTTTTT. Translation: CASSQGHLRDRGLAGELFF.

V usage is TRBV19 and J usage is TRBJ2-7; D is tentatively TRBD1 or TRBD2 (6 bases each). This CDR3 contains 15 residues. Germline lookup yields CDR1 LNHDA and CDR2 SQIVND (reference sequence). V lost 2 bases to trimming and J lost 2 bases, with 13 bases between them. The CDR3 nucleotides are TGTGCCAGTAGTATAAGGGACGGGGGCCCCTACGAGCAGTACTTC. Translation gives CASSIRDGGPYEQYF.

The table lists this clonotype with a few counts. The gene calls are TRBV29-1 and TRBJ2-5; possible D gene TRBD1, 6 bases. V lost 5 bases and J 4 bases, leaving 14 bases between the germline ends. This CDR3 spans 13 amino acids. The V gene's germline CDR1 is SQVTM and CDR2 ANQGSEA. CDR3 in amino acids: CSVPEGDGETQYF. As DNA, the CDR3 is TGCAGCGTTCCTGAGGGGGATGGAGAGACCCAGTACTTC.

This clonotype occurred a few times. The chain links TRBV6-5 to TRBJ2-7; D tentatively reads TRBD1 or TRBD2 (5 bases each). Trimming took off 2 bases at V and 3 bases at J, with 11 bases between the two ends. The V gene's germline CDR1 is MNHEY and CDR2 SVGAGI. CDR3 size: 14 residues. The CDR3, as DNA: TGTGCCAGCAGTTACCGGGGACGGGGCTACGAGCAGTACTTC. Protein product: CASSYRGRGYEQYF.

The rearrangement uses TRBV29-1 and TRBJ1-5; possible D gene TRBD1, 6 bases. The CDR3 consists of 14 residues. Germline CDR1 is SQVTM and CDR2 is ANQGSEA. Trimming took 6 bases from V and 2 from J, leaving 14 bases between them. CDR3 region: CSVAGDEGNQPQHF. In DNA form, the CDR3 reads TGCAGCGTAGCAGGGGACGAAGGCAATCAGCCCCAGCATTTT.

The table lists this clonotype with a count of one. The chain uses TRBV6-5 and TRBJ2-7; 8 nucleotides agree with TRBD2. Germline CDR1 is MNHEY and CDR2 is SVGAGI. The CDR3 is 14 amino acids. V lost 6 bases and J lost 5; bases outside the gene matches: 9. This chain's CDR3 is CASSPGTSIDEQYF. The CDR3 DNA follows: TGTGCCAGCAGCCCCGGGACTAGTATCGACGAGCAGTACTTC.

The genes are TRBV29-1 and TRBJ2-3; the D is unclear. V lost 2 bases and J lost 6, with 15 bases in between. Germline CDR1 and CDR2: SQVTM and ANQGSEA. CDR3 length: 14 residues. DNA for the CDR3: TGCAGCGTTGAATCGGGCCCTCTAGGCGATACGCAGTATTTT. Translating gives CSVESGPLGDTQYF.

The gene calls are TRBV24-1 and TRBJ2-3; 7 positions agree with TRBD2. Trimming cost V 4 bases and J 4 bases; bases outside gene matches: 10. The CDR3 extends over 16 amino acids. The germline gives CDR1 KGHDR, CDR2 SFDVKD. The CDR3 spells CATSDPWREPPDTQYF. CDR3 DNA sequence: TGTGCCACCAGTGACCCTTGGCGGGAGCCGCCAGATACGCAGTATTTT.

The chain has TRBV27 and TRBJ1-1, with D uncertain. The CDR3 has 13 residues. From germline, CDR1 is MNHEY and CDR2 SMNVEV (reference sequence). With 2 bases removed from V and 4 bases from J, the gap between germline ends came to 8 bases. The CDR3: CASSLERSTEAFF. CDR3 DNA sequence: TGTGCCAGCAGTTTAGAGAGGAGCACTGAAGCTTTCTTT.